This T cell receptor (beta chain) stems from a study of low-dose radiotherapy and immunotherapy resistance in tumors. For this clonotype: With only one base between it and a far larger clone, this is likely a read error.

cDNA synthesis used a TRAV/TRBV-specific primer set for both chains. It was with a constant-region primer and a V-primer adapter that TCRs were amplified over around 20 PCR cycles. One entry per CDR3 protein, called by TCRdb with MiXCR from the reads. The table lists approximately 89,000 distinct CDR3 sequences, approximately 20% of them singletons. Germline loops: CDR1 MNHEY, CDR2 SVGEGT. The J segment lost 11 bases and the V segment lost 4 bases, leaving 13 bases of the junction unmatched. This CDR3 spans 14 amino acids. Indicated time point: before trial treatment. V gene TRBV6-2 or TRBV6-3 combines with J gene TRBJ1-2, with 7 bases aligning to TRBD1. The source of this sequence is a male donor with prostate cancer. The source was PBMCs, collected before treatment. CDR3 region: CASSFGQEVGGYTF. CDR3 in DNA: TGTGCCAGCAGTTTTGGACAGGAAGTCGGAGGTTACACCTTC.